The TCR beta chain described here comes from a study of blood T cell repertoires in COVID-19. Study context: Sources were T cells, B-cell-depleted T cells, or PBMCs; the material itself was cDNA or gDNA.

Participants had their cohort set by participant-reported clinical history. Produced via immunoSEQ multiplex PCR; TCRdb's table is partial and in-frame only. Found here are about 280,000 clones, about 90% of them singletons; the top ten hold 1.5% to 2%. This CDR3 region has 15 residues. Deletions cut 0 bases from V and 5 bases from J, with 11 bases between. The germline V gene encodes CDR1 LNHNV and CDR2 YYDKDF (reference sequence). The chain combines TRBV15 with TRBJ2-1; D is ambiguous. Sample: PBMCs or T cells enriched from blood (not recorded which). This TCR was recovered from a woman in her late teens or twenties with acute COVID-19. The CDR3 DNA sequence: TGTGCCACCAGCAGAGATTATCAGAACAACAATGAGCAGTTCTTC. It codes for CATSRDYQNNNEQFF.